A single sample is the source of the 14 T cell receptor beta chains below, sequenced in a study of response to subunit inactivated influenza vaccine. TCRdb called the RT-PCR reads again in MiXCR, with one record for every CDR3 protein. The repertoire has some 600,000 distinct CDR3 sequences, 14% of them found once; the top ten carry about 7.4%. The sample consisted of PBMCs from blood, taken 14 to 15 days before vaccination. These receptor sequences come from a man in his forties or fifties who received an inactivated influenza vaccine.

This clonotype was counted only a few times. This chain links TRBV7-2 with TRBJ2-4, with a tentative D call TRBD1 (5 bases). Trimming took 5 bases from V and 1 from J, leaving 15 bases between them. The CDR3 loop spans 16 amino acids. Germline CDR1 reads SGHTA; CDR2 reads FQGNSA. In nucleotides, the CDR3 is TGTGCCAGCAGCCTTCAGGGTGTATGGGCCAAAAACATTCAGTACTTC. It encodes CASSLQGVWAKNIQYF.

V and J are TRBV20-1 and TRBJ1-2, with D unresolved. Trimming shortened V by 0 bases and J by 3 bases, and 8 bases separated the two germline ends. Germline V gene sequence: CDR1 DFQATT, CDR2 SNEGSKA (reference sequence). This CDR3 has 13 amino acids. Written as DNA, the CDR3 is TGCAGTGCTAGAGAAGCAATATACTATGGCTACACCTTC. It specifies CSAREAIYYGYTF.

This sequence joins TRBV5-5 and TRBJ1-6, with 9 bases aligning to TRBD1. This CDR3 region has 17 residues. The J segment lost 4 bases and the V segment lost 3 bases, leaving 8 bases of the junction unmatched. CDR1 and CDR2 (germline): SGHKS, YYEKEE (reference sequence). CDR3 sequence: CASSSPDRGLYNSPLHF. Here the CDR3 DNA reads TGTGCCAGCAGCTCCCCGGACAGGGGCCTATATAATTCACCCCTCCACTTT.

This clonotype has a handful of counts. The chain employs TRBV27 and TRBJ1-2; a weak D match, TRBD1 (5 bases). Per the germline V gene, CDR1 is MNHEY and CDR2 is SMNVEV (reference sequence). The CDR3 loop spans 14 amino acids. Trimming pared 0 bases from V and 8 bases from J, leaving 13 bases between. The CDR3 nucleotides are TGTGCCAGCAGTTTATCCGGGGGGTCACGGGGCTACACCTTC. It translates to CASSLSGGSRGYTF.

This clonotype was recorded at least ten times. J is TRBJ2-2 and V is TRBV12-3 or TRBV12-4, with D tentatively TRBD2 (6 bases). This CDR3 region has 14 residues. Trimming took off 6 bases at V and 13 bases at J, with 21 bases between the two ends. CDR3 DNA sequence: TGTGCCAGCAGCCGGGACTCCCGAAGCGTGGGGCTGTTTTTT. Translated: CASSRDSRSVGLFF.

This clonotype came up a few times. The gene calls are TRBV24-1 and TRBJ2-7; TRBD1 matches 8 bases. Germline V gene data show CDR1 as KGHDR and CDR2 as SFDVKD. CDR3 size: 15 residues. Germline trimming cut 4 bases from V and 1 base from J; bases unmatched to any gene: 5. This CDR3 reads CATSDARTGSYEQYF. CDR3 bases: TGTGCCACCAGTGACGCTCGGACAGGGTCCTACGAGCAGTACTTC.

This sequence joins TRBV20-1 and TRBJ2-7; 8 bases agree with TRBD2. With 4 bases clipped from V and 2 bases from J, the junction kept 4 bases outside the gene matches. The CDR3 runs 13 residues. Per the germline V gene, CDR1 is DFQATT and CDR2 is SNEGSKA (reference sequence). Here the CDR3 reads CSAIIAGPYEQYF. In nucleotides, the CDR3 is TGCAGTGCTATTATAGCGGGGCCCTACGAGCAGTACTTC.

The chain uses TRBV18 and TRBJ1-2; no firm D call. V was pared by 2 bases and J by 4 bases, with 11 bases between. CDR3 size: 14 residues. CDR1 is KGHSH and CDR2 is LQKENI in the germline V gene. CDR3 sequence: CASSPEGLGYGYTF. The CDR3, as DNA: TGTGCCAGCTCACCAGAAGGGTTGGGCTATGGCTACACCTTC.

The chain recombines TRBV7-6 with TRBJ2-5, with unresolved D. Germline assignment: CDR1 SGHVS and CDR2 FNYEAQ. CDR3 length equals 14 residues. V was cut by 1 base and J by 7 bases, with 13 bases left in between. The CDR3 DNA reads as TGTGCCAGCAGCTTAGAACCACCGTGGGGGACCCAGTACTTC. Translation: CASSLEPPWGTQYF.

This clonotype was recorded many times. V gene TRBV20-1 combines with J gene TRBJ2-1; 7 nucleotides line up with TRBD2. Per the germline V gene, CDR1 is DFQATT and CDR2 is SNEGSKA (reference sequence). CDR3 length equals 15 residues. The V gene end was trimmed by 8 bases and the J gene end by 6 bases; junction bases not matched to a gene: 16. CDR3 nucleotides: TGCAGTATACCCCCCCGAATAGGGAGGGGCAATGAGCAGTTCTTC. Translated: CSIPPRIGRGNEQFF.

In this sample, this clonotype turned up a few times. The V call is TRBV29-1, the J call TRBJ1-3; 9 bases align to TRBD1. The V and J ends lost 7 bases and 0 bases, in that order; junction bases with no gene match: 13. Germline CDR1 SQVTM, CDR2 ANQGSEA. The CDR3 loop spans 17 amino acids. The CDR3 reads CSATLGQGLFSGNTIYF. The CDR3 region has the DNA TGCAGCGCAACTCTGGGACAGGGCTTATTCTCTGGAAACACCATATATTTT.

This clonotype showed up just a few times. CDR3 DNA sequence: TGCGCCAGCAGCTCCCTCGGAGGGCTCGGTGATACGCAGTATTTT. As protein: CASSSLGGLGDTQYF. The gene calls are TRBV5-1 and TRBJ2-3, with a weak D call TRBD2 (6 bases). The CDR3 contains 15 residues. Germline V CDR1 and CDR2: SGHRS, YFSETQ. Trimming shortened V by 3 bases and J by 6 bases, and 17 bases separated the two germline ends.

CDR3 in amino acids: CASRPQGASNQPQHF. As DNA, the CDR3 is TGTGCCAGCAGACCCCAGGGGGCAAGCAATCAGCCCCAGCATTTT. The chain employs TRBV6-2 or TRBV6-3 and TRBJ1-5, with 8 bases lining up with TRBD1. Germline V gene sequence: CDR1 MNHEY, CDR2 SVGEGT. The CDR3 runs 15 residues. With V trimmed by 6 bases and J by 1 base, 5 bases remained unmatched.

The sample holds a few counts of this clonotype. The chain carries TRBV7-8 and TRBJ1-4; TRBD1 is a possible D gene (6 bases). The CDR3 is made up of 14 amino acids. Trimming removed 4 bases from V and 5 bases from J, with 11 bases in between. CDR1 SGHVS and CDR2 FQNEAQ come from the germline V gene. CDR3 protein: CASSYRDTNEKLFF. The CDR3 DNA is TGTGCCAGCAGCTACCGGGACACAAATGAAAAACTGTTTTTT.